This T cell receptor beta chain was identified during a study of T-cell memory formation after mild COVID-19. Across the whole study: The TCR clusters were mostly specific to one donor. Study-level points and caveats: SARS-CoV-2 specificity was not confirmed for second-wave clones peaking on day 37. Pre-infection memory harbored some responding clones, suggesting cross-reactive memory joined.

CDR3 length: 13 residues. V lost 0 bases and J 4 bases, leaving 8 bases between the germline ends. CDR1 and CDR2 from the germline V gene are SGHRS and YFSETQ. This clonotype was recorded at least ten times. Its specificity is unknown. One entry per CDR3 protein, called by TCRdb with MiXCR from the 5' RACE reads. The sample includes about 470,000 distinct CDR3 sequences, around a quarter of them seen just once. The chain links TRBV5-1 to TRBJ2-7, with D possibly matching TRBD2 (6 bases). The specimen was PBMCs or a T cell subset sorted from them (not recorded which). The sequence was collected from an adult woman who had mild COVID-19 (a few samples of this study predate the infection). Cell type and time point are not known. DNA for the CDR3: TGCGCCAGCAGCTTGGACGGGGGTTACGAGCAGTACTTC. Residues: CASSLDGGYEQYF.